This paragraph covers one T cell receptor (beta chain) sequence. The record originates from a study of T cell changes during pregnancy in multiple sclerosis. Libraries were prepared by immunoSEQ multiplex PCR; TCRdb keeps only in-frame clonotypes and omits some of them. The sample records fewer than 30,000 clones, 85% to 90% being singletons. V lost 0 bases and J lost 2; bases outside the gene matches: 2. This CDR3 contains 15 residues. Germline CDR1 SGDLS, CDR2 YYNGEE. This rearrangement joins TRBV9 to TRBJ1-3; TRBD1 matches at 7 bases. The origin of this receptor is a female donor with multiple sclerosis, enrolled in a pregnancy study. The sample was CD8+ T cells from peripheral blood mononuclear cells, taken in the second trimester of pregnancy. The DNA of the CDR3 is TGTGCCAGCAGCGTAGACAGGGGACCTGGAAACACCATATATTTT. Its protein product is CASSVDRGPGNTIYF.